These 9 T cell receptor beta chains came from one sample sequenced in a study of T-cell reconstitution after alpha-beta-depleted transplantation in children. Unique molecular identifiers were used to barcode this TCRbeta library. MiXCR was run by TCRdb on the PCR reads, yielding one entry per CDR3 protein. The data hold hundreds of thousands of distinct CDR3 sequences, with roughly 17% observed a single time. The sequenced sample was PBMCs from the stem cell graft donor, obtained from the stem cell graft. These receptor sequences come from a human donor who donated a stem cell graft to a child with acute myeloid leukemia.

This clonotype was detected a few times. The chain joins TRBV10-3 to TRBJ2-1; D remains ambiguous. V was cut by 5 bases and J by 4 bases, with 18 bases left in between. This CDR3 spans 16 amino acids. The germline CDR1 and CDR2 sequences are ENHRY and SYGVKD. CDR3 sequence: CAISSYSSDLYNEQFF. The CDR3 coding sequence is TGTGCCATCAGTTCTTACTCTTCAGACCTTTACAATGAGCAGTTCTTC.

The sample holds a few counts of this clonotype. A much larger clone lies one base from this, so it may be a read error. V is TRBV14 and J is TRBJ1-2, with D unresolved. V was cut by 2 bases and J by 2 bases, with 3 bases left in between. Per the germline V gene, CDR1 is SGHDN and CDR2 is FVKESK. The CDR3 consists of 12 residues. DNA for the CDR3: TGTGCCAGCAGCCAACAGAACTATGGCTACACCTTC. It is translated as CASSQQNYGYTF.

This clonotype occurred many times. The chain combines TRBV5-5 with TRBJ1-1; D not resolved. This CDR3 has 11 amino acids. The V gene's germline CDR1 is SGHKS and CDR2 YYEKEE (reference sequence). V lost 0 bases and J lost 11, with 8 bases in between. CDR3 DNA: TGTGCCAGCAGCTTGGAGGGCCAGGCTTTCTTT. Translating it yields CASSLEGQAFF.

The sample holds many counts of this clonotype. The chain joins TRBV20-1 to TRBJ1-2; no firm D call. V was cut by 6 bases and J by 3 bases, with 11 bases left in between. Germline V gives CDR1 DFQATT, CDR2 SNEGSKA (reference sequence). This CDR3 contains 12 residues. CDR3 bases: TGCAGTGCAGAGTGGAAGGACTATGGCTACACCTTC. Translation: CSAEWKDYGYTF.

This clonotype appeared a few times. The chain uses TRBV20-1 and TRBJ2-3; D is unclear. Germline V CDR1 and CDR2: DFQATT, SNEGSKA (reference sequence). The CDR3 totals 13 residues. V lost 4 bases and J lost 3, with 11 bases in between. Here the CDR3 reads CSATDAFTDTQYF. The CDR3 DNA sequence: TGCAGTGCTACGGATGCGTTTACAGATACGCAGTATTTT.

The CDR3 nucleotides read TGTGCCAGCAGCTTAAGGATAAACCCTGGCGGGACAGACACAGATACGCAGTATTTT. This codes for CASSLRINPGGTDTDTQYF. This chain links TRBV7-3 with TRBJ2-3; tentatively, D is TRBD1 (7 bases). The CDR3 loop spans 19 amino acids. Germline V gene lookup returns CDR1 SGHTA and CDR2 FQGTGA. Deletions cut 1 base from V and 2 bases from J, with 22 bases between.

This clonotype was seen at least ten times. V and J are TRBV6-5 and TRBJ2-5, with 12 bases matching TRBD2. Germline CDR1 reads MNHEY; CDR2 reads SVGAGI. The CDR3 runs 16 residues. The V segment lost 0 bases and the J segment 5 bases; nucleotides outside the gene matches: 4. For the CDR3, the DNA is TGTGCCAGCAGTTACTCCGGACTAGCGGGGCCGGAGACCCAGTACTTC. Protein sequence: CASSYSGLAGPETQYF.

There are a few counts of this clonotype. The V gene is TRBV20-1, the J gene TRBJ2-7, with a weak D call TRBD2 (5 bases). Looked up from germline, CDR1 is DFQATT and CDR2 is SNEGSKA (reference sequence). The CDR3 loop spans 11 amino acids. Between the trimmed V and J ends, which lost 5 bases and 3 bases, there was a span of 8 bases. CDR3 loop: CSAARDYEQYV. The CDR3, as DNA: TGCAGTGCTGCCCGGGACTACGAGCAGTACGTC.

This clonotype has a count of ten or more. CDR3 residues: CASSDNRVIHEQFF. The DNA of the CDR3 is TGTGCCAGCAGTGACAACAGGGTAATCCATGAGCAGTTCTTC. The chain is built from TRBV6-1 and TRBJ2-1; D possibly corresponds to TRBD1 (6 bases). This CDR3 is 14 amino acids long. The germline CDR1 and CDR2 sequences are MNHNS and SASEGT. The V end lost 3 bases, the J end lost 8 bases, and 14 bases lay between the germline ends.